This T cell receptor beta chain derives from a study of blood T cells in healthy people across ages. Overall study context: Template switching captured about one barcoded beta molecule per two T cells.

This CDR3 comprises 15 residues. CDR1 SGHNT and CDR2 YYREEE come from the germline V gene (reference sequence). V lost 0 bases to trimming and J lost 6 bases, with 15 bases between them. Turning to this clonotype: Its antigen remains unknown.

Combining a sample-barcoded 5' primer with a J-beta primer mix, a second PCR ran for about 7 to 11 cycles. CDR3-containing paired-end reads numbered at least 3 million in each sample. MiXCR, run by TCRdb on the 5' RACE reads, gives a single entry per CDR3 protein. This table holds fewer than 2,000,000 distinct CDR3 sequences, about 39% found once. Study results and limitations: In these data, TCR beta diversity tracked strongly with naive T cell percentage.

The origin of this receptor is a human donor in good health. What was sequenced was blood. The chain couples TRBV5-4 to TRBJ1-1, with D unresolved. The CDR3 region is CASSLVGQVGAEAFF. DNA of the CDR3: TGTGCCAGCAGCTTGGTTGGCCAAGTTGGGGCTGAAGCTTTCTTT. The full variable domain, with the rest looked up from reference TRBV5-4 and TRBJ1-1, is ETGVTQSPTHLIKTRGQQVTLRCSSQSGHNTVSWYQQALGQGPQFIFQYYREEENGRGNFPPRFSGLQFPNYSSELNVNALELDDSALYLCASSLVGQVGAEAFFGQGTRLTVV.